This record covers a single T cell receptor (beta chain). The antigen is unknown. The source of the sample is a study of radiotherapy plus CTLA-4 blockade in lung cancer. Findings and limits, study-wide: Reported findings show early blood T cell clone dynamics, with interferon-beta, best predicted response. Clones derived from tumor TCRs expanded in blood after radiotherapy plus ipilimumab.

Profiling relied on immunoSEQ multiplex PCR, and the TCRdb table lists in-frame clones only, not all of them. The sample has more than 75,000 clones; about four fifths are singletons. This TCR was recovered from a human donor with non-small cell lung cancer who had a partial response to radiotherapy plus ipilimumab. Some clones in this sample may be carry-over from other donors' samples. The sequencing used peripheral blood, collected from a patient treated with radiotherapy plus ipilimumab.

CDR3 region: CASSPMGLASYNEQFF. CDR3 DNA sequence: TGTGCCAGCAGCCCAATGGGACTAGCAAGCTACAATGAGCAGTTCTTC. The rearrangement links TRBV7-3 to TRBJ2-1, with 9 bases matching TRBD2. CDR3 length equals 16 residues. V was clipped by 5 bases and J by 3 bases; unmatched bases: 8. Germline V lookup: CDR1 SGHTA, CDR2 FQGTGA.